This T cell receptor (beta chain) was retrieved from a study of Ad26.COV2.S vaccination and SARS-CoV-2 variants. Background on the study: Dosing was one shot or two shots 56 days apart.

The table came from immunoSEQ multiplex PCR; TCRdb's copy has only in-frame clones and leaves some out. This sample has about 400,000 clones, with about 91% found just once. Germline V gene lookup returns CDR1 MDHEN and CDR2 SYDVKM. CDR3 length equals 15 residues. V was pared by 3 bases and J by 3 bases, with 14 bases between. The treatment is: around 19 received Ad26.COV2.S at low or high dose, single or two shots; 5 received placebo; per-sample allocation not given. The samples were gathered on day 63 after the first injection of vaccine or placebo. The material was peripheral blood, obtained in a trial of Ad26.COV2.S vaccine versus placebo. The rearrangement uses TRBV28 and TRBJ1-1; the D gene is possibly TRBD1 (6 bases). The sequence derives from a person between 18 and 65 years old who received the Ad26.COV2.S COVID-19 vaccine or a placebo. CDR3: CASSFGYRVYTEAFF. The CDR3 nucleotides are TGTGCCAGCAGTTTCGGCTACAGGGTGTACACTGAAGCTTTCTTT.